The T cell receptor beta chain under discussion was sequenced for a study of blood T cell repertoires in COVID-19. Assay: immunoSEQ multiplex PCR; the TCRdb copy retains only in-frame clones and omits some. Of about 480,000 clones listed, roughly 87% are singletons. Only a few counts were recorded for this clone. The V gene's germline CDR1 is SEHNR and CDR2 FQNEAQ (reference sequence). V gave up 5 bases and J gave up 5 bases; unmatched junction bases: 2. The CDR3 spans 13 residues. The chain couples TRBV7-9 to TRBJ1-5; 8 bases fit TRBD1. Specimen: peripheral blood. The TCR sequence derives from a man aged 18 to 30 with COVID-19, enrolled during active disease. CDR3 protein: CASSGQGYQPQHF. The CDR3 nucleotides are TGTGCCAGCAGCGGACAGGGCTATCAGCCCCAGCATTTT.